Each of the 19 T cell receptor beta chains below was sequenced from the same sample in a study of T cells in Graves' hyperthyroidism and ophthalmopathy (dated by TCRdb to between 2018 and 2020). Receptor libraries were prepared by multiplex PCR. This sample was sequenced with an Illumina HiSeq 2000. TCR beta CDR3 regions were amplified from RNA transcripts. The first round of RT-PCR for the TCR CDR3 was performed with the HTBI primer set and the Qiagen OneStep RT-PCR kit. TCRdb handled the public reads itself, with Q25 trimming in fastp and clone calling in MiXCR, and kept productive beta chains. Every entry covers one CDR3 protein and lists the most common genes and DNA from its rows. This sample lists about 350,000 distinct CDR3 sequences; 11% to 15% were detected once. The ten largest clones take up 20% to 25% of the sample. The specimen sequenced was blood. All receptors come from a woman under 40 with Graves' hyperthyroidism.

The gene calls are TRBV6-1 and TRBJ2-6; 12 nucleotides match TRBD1. This CDR3 region has 18 residues. V shed 7 bases and J 3 bases; nucleotides not matched to a gene: 10. Germline CDR1 is MNHNS and CDR2 is SASEGT. CDR3 loop: CASNPGQGANIGANVLTF. CDR3 nucleotide sequence: TGTGCCAGCAACCCGGGACAGGGGGCGAACATTGGGGCCAACGTCCTGACTTTC.

This chain joins TRBV11-2 and TRBJ2-3; TRBD2 is a possible D gene (6 bases). The CDR3 spans 14 residues. The germline CDR1 and CDR2 sequences are SGHAT and FQNNGV. Trimming cost V 3 bases and J 1 base, with 8 bases left between them. CDR3 sequence: CASSFREGTDTQYF. CDR3 DNA sequence: TGTGCCAGCAGCTTTAGGGAGGGCACAGATACGCAGTATTTT.

This clonotype has only a few counts. The gene calls are TRBV7-9 and TRBJ1-1, with D possibly matching TRBD1 (6 bases). The CDR3 is 15 residues long. The V gene's germline CDR1 is SEHNR and CDR2 FQNEAQ (reference sequence). V was trimmed by 4 bases and J by 7 bases, leaving 19 bases between them. This CDR3 is CASSSTGSLGFEAFF. The CDR3 DNA follows: TGTGCCAGCAGCTCGACAGGTTCTTTAGGTTTTGAAGCTTTCTTT.

This clonotype was detected only a few times. The chain carries TRBV7-3 and TRBJ2-7; D is possibly TRBD1 (6 bases). Trimming took off 4 bases at V and 2 bases at J, with 21 bases between the two ends. The CDR3 is 17 amino acids. Germline assignment: CDR1 SGHTA and CDR2 FQGTGA. As DNA, the CDR3 is TGTGCCAGCAGCTCACCCGGTCCGGACAGTCGTGCCTACGAGCAGTACTTC. Its translation: CASSSPGPDSRAYEQYF.

The table lists this clonotype with many counts. The chain joins TRBV3-1 to TRBJ2-1; D is uncertain. The CDR3 has 13 amino acids. Germline CDR1 reads LGHDT; CDR2 reads YNNKEL (reference sequence). V lost 1 base, J lost 8 bases, and 9 bases lay in between. CDR3 loop: CASSQVKFHEQFF. Written as DNA, the CDR3 is TGTGCCAGCAGCCAAGTTAAGTTCCATGAGCAGTTCTTC.

V is TRBV14 and J is TRBJ1-3; D remains ambiguous. The germline V gene has CDR1 SGHDN and CDR2 FVKESK. Trimming shortened V by 5 bases and J by 2 bases, and 10 bases separated the two germline ends. This CDR3 is built from 14 residues. In nucleotides, the CDR3 is TGTGCCAGCAGCAGGGTTTCGCCTGGAAACACCATATATTTT. Amino acids: CASSRVSPGNTIYF.

As to this clonotype: An end of the junction does not agree with germline; a read error may underlie this. The rearrangement links TRBV24-1 to TRBJ2-6; TRBD1 aligns across 8 bases. Germline-derived CDR1 and CDR2 are KGHDR and SFDVKD. The CDR3 spans 20 residues. The CDR3, as DNA: TGTGCCACCAGTGATTTGTCCGAGCAGGGGGCTAACTCTGGGGCCAACGTCCTGGCTTTC. Protein sequence: CATSDLSEQGANSGANVLAF.

The gene calls are TRBV6-2 or TRBV6-3 and TRBJ2-1, with TRBD2 identical over 10 bases. Germline CDR1 and CDR2: MNHEY and SVGEGT. The CDR3 loop spans 17 amino acids. With V trimmed by 4 bases and J by 7 bases, 13 bases remained unmatched. CDR3 bases: TGTGCCAGCAGTTCGGAGACTAGCGGGCTCCCTTGGAATGAGCAGTTCTTC. Its protein is CASSSETSGLPWNEQFF.

For this clonotype: A much larger clone lies one base from this, so it may be a read error. Likely a read error: the CDR3 ends without its conserved phenylalanine or tryptophan. The rearrangement links TRBV28 to TRBJ2-3; 11 bases map to TRBD2. Trimming removed 5 bases from V and 0 bases from J; junction bases left unmatched: 13. Germline V gene lookup returns CDR1 MDHEN and CDR2 SYDVKM. There are 19 residues in the CDR3. This CDR3 is CASSAGPLAGALSTDTQYL. Written as DNA, the CDR3 is TGTGCCAGCAGTGCAGGTCCACTAGCGGGAGCGTTGAGCACAGATACGCAGTATCTT.

This clonotype has at least ten counts. CDR3 residues: CASTSGTANTEAFF. The CDR3 DNA is TGCGCCAGCACCTCCGGGACAGCGAACACTGAAGCTTTCTTT. The chain joins TRBV5-1 to TRBJ1-1, with TRBD1 matching 7 bases. The germline CDR1 and CDR2 sequences are SGHRS and YFSETQ. The CDR3 loop spans 14 amino acids. J was trimmed by 1 base and V by 6 bases; bases with no gene match: 6. The full variable domain, completed using reference TRBV5-1 and TRBJ1-1, is KAGVTQTPRYLIKTRGQQVTLSCSPISGHRSVSWYQQTPGQGLQFLFEYFSETQRNKGNFPGRFSGRQFSNSRSEMNVSTLELGDSALYLCASTSGTANTEAFFGQGTRLTVV.

This clonotype was seen a handful of times. The J gene is TRBJ2-1, the V gene TRBV10-3; D possibly uses TRBD1 or TRBD2 (6 bases each). The germline V gene encodes CDR1 ENHRY and CDR2 SYGVKD. Trimming took 7 bases from V and 8 from J, leaving 21 bases between them. The CDR3 extends over 15 amino acids. The CDR3 region has the DNA TGTGCCATCACCGGGGGCGGGCAGAAGTCTGATGAGCAGTTCTTC. Amino acid sequence: CAITGGGQKSDEQFF.

In this sample, this clonotype turned up a few times. The chain couples TRBV18 to TRBJ1-5; D might be TRBD1 (5 bases). The CDR3 loop spans 17 amino acids. V lost 3 bases and J 1 base, leaving 16 bases between the germline ends. CDR1 and CDR2 from the germline V gene are KGHSH and LQKENI. As DNA, the CDR3 is TGTGCCAGCTCACCGGGACCGTCCCACACAAGCAATCAGCCCCAGCATTTT. It translates to CASSPGPSHTSNQPQHF.

The chain carries TRBV30 and TRBJ2-2, with 7 bases aligning to TRBD1. J gave up 1 base and V 2 bases, and 4 bases lay outside the gene matches. CDR3 size: 15 residues. CDR1 and CDR2 (germline): GTSNPN, SVGIG (reference sequence). The CDR3 region has the DNA TGTGCCTGGAGTCTCCGGGACAGGAACACCGGGGAGCTGTTTTTT. This sequence encodes CAWSLRDRNTGELFF.

There are many counts of this clonotype. The chain uses TRBV27 and TRBJ2-7, with 7 bases identical to TRBD1. This CDR3 is built from 15 residues. Looked up from germline, CDR1 is MNHEY and CDR2 is SMNVEV (reference sequence). After removal of 6 bases from V and 2 bases from J, the junction contained 10 bases not matched to a gene. The CDR3 loop is CASRRQWTGAYEQYF. The CDR3 region has the DNA TGTGCCAGCAGGCGACAATGGACAGGCGCCTACGAGCAGTACTTC.

This chain uses TRBV27 with TRBJ2-6; D ambiguous. The V end was cut by 6 bases, the J end by 3 bases, with 6 bases between. This CDR3 spans 13 amino acids. Per the germline V gene, CDR1 is MNHEY and CDR2 is SMNVEV (reference sequence). DNA of the CDR3: TGTGCCAGCAGACGTTTTGGGGCCAACGTCCTGACTTTC. Protein: CASRRFGANVLTF.

The table lists this clonotype with many counts. The chain is built from TRBV2 and TRBJ1-4; D is perhaps TRBD1 (6 bases). CDR1 is SNHLY and CDR2 is FYNNEI in the germline V gene. The V end lost 9 bases, the J end lost 8 bases, and 16 bases lay between the germline ends. CDR3 length equals 13 residues. The CDR3 region has the DNA TGTGCCAGGGATACAGGGCGCGGCGAAAAACTGTTTTTT. Amino acids: CARDTGRGEKLFF.

Concerning this clonotype itself: A junction boundary mismatches the germline segment, possibly from a read error. This sequence joins TRBV3-1 and TRBJ1-3; D is unclear. The CDR3 runs 15 residues. CDR1 LGHDT and CDR2 YNNKEL come from the germline V gene (reference sequence). The CDR3 DNA is TGTGCCAGCGGCCAAGTGGTGGGCTCTGGAAACACCATATATTTT. Translation: CASGQVVGSGNTIYF.

At least ten counts were recorded for this clonotype. The chain is built from TRBV7-2 and TRBJ1-1; D might be TRBD1 (5 bases). The CDR3 length is 13 residues. Germline V gene data show CDR1 as SGHTA and CDR2 as FQGNSA. V shed 5 bases and J shed 5 bases, with 12 bases lying between them. CDR3 sequence: CASSPLGGTEAFF. The CDR3 coding sequence is TGTGCCAGCAGCCCCCTTGGGGGGACTGAAGCTTTCTTT. The whole variable domain, filled in from reference TRBV7-2 and TRBJ1-1, reads GAGVSQSPSNKVTEKGKDVELRCDPISGHTALYWYRQSLGQGLEFLIYFQGNSAPDKSGLPSDRFSAERTGGSVSTLTIQRTQQEDSAVYLCASSPLGGTEAFFGQGTRLTVV.

In its sample, this clonotype was seen many times. The genes are TRBV12-3 or TRBV12-4 and TRBJ1-5, with D possibly being TRBD1 (6 bases). The germline V and J ends were trimmed by 3 bases and 2 bases, with 11 bases remaining between them. CDR3 length: 15 residues. For the CDR3, the DNA is TGTGCCAGCAGTTTCAACAGGGCTGGCAATCAGCCCCAGCATTTT. Amino acid sequence: CASSFNRAGNQPQHF.